In its sample, the clone carrying this T cell receptor beta chain was seen a few times. Its specificity is unknown. The whole isolated RNA underwent reverse transcription, so sequencing captured expressed TCRB transcripts. The repertoire was sequenced with immunoSEQ multiplex PCR; TCRdb's copy has only in-frame clones and lacks some. The sample has 300,000 or so clones, approximately 15% seen once. The entry originates in a study of beta chain features in type 1 diabetes. There are 15 residues in the CDR3. Germline loops: CDR1 SGHRS, CDR2 YFSETQ. The germline V and J ends were trimmed by 0 bases and 3 bases, with 10 bases remaining between them. Notes on the study in general: When Type 1 diabetes patients were examined, their TCRB CDR3s proved moderately but significantly shorter in all four CD4+ subsets.

This sequence was found in a young man with type 1 diabetes. The sequencing input was naive CD4+ T cells from blood. This chain uses TRBV5-1 with TRBJ2-1; possibly TRBD1 for D (5 bases). The CDR3 region has the DNA TGCGCCAGCAGCTTGGTCTCAGGGCGCTACAATGAGCAGTTCTTC. Translating it yields CASSLVSGRYNEQFF.